This TCR beta chain was obtained from a study of beta chain features in type 1 diabetes. All of the isolated RNA was reverse transcribed, so expressed TCRB transcripts were sequenced. The assay was immunoSEQ multiplex PCR, and TCRdb's table has in-frame clones only and misses some. The sample includes tens of thousands of clones, around 50% seen only once; the top ten take 2.6%. About this clone itself: Its specificity is not known.

Broader study findings: The study found that naive, central memory and Treg TCRB repertoires appeared more similar in patients than in healthy donors. Shortening that was moderate but significant affected the TCRB CDR3s of Type 1 diabetes patients in all four CD4+ subsets.

The CDR3 loop spans 14 amino acids. After removal of 7 bases from V and 5 bases from J, the junction contained 9 bases not matched to a gene. Germline assignment: CDR1 SNHLY and CDR2 FYNNEI. The specimen was Tregs from blood. The receptor was derived from a woman between 40 and 55 years old with type 1 diabetes. The rearrangement links TRBV2 to TRBJ2-7; TRBD1 matches at 9 bases. Written as DNA, the CDR3 is TGTGCCAGCATCCTGTCACAGGGGGCAGACGAGCAGTACTTC. It codes for CASILSQGADEQYF.